Detailed here is one TCR beta chain. Its antigen remains unidentified. PCR used 60 Vbeta primers and 13 Jbeta primers. The table came from immunoSEQ multiplex PCR; TCRdb's copy has only in-frame clones and leaves some out. The profile shows over 40,000 clones, approximately 86% of them singletons. The entry originates in a study of cytomegalovirus exposure and HLA in healthy donors. Study results and limitations: Data from an earlier analysis indicated that most TCR beta V segments were productive either about 87% or about 30% of the time.

The CDR3 contains 11 residues. V was clipped by 3 bases and J by 7 bases, with 4 bases between them. From germline, CDR1 is DFQATT and CDR2 SNEGSKA (reference sequence). The sequenced sample was PBMCs. This sequence originates from a middle-aged woman in good health and CMV-seropositive. This rearrangement joins TRBV20-1 to TRBJ1-6, with D hard to call. In nucleotides, the CDR3 is TGCAGTGCTAGTAGAAATTCACCCCTCCACTTT. It codes for CSASRNSPLHF.